The source of this T cell receptor beta chain is a study of cytomegalovirus exposure and HLA in healthy donors. Study-level results: In a later analysis, the majority of CMV-associated beta chains seemingly showed HLA restriction. There were 160 or so TCR beta chains listed as cytomegalovirus-associated.

The CDR3 loop spans 13 amino acids. The germline CDR1 and CDR2 sequences are MNHEY and SVGAGI. Losses at the gene ends were 6 bases for V and 7 bases for J; bases not matched to a gene: 3. PCR used 60 Vbeta primers and 13 Jbeta primers. TCRdb's copy holds only in-frame clones and misses some; the assay was immunoSEQ multiplex PCR. The data show fewer than 75,000 clones, with approximately 79% seen just once and roughly 3% held by the top ten. Details on this clone: Its antigen is currently unknown.

The source of this sequence is a woman aged 30 to 39 in good health and CMV-seronegative. The genes are TRBV6-5 and TRBJ1-6, with 7 bases matching TRBD1. The sample taken for sequencing was PBMCs. CDR3 DNA: TGTGCCAGCAGGACAGGGACGAATTCACCCCTCCACTTT. Residues: CASRTGTNSPLHF.